This entry lists 16 T cell receptor beta chains sequenced from one sample in a study of vaccination and CD4 T cells after COVID-19. Treatment noted: roughly ten-day PBMC culture with coronavirus spike peptide pools or control peptides (ViraFEST assay). Sequenced with the Oncomine TCR Beta short-read assay was DNA taken from cultured CD4+ T cells. MiXCR, applied by TCRdb to the PCR reads, yields one record per CDR3 protein. This sample has roughly 18,000 distinct CDR3 sequences, with approximately 40% found just once. Antigen specificity for these receptors is unknown. The sequencing input was CD4+ T cells from blood, cultured in vitro. The receptors were sampled from a human donor who had recovered from COVID-19.

The rearrangement uses TRBV28 and TRBJ2-5; 10 positions agree with TRBD2. Trimming removed 5 bases from V and 2 bases from J; junction bases left unmatched: 8. The CDR3 is made up of 16 amino acids. The germline V gene encodes CDR1 MDHEN and CDR2 SYDVKM. The CDR3 coding sequence is TGTGCCAGCAGTCCTCTAGCGGGAGATTTTCAAGAGACCCAGTACTTC. The encoded protein is CASSPLAGDFQETQYF.

The rearrangement links TRBV20-1 to TRBJ2-3; TRBD2 aligns across 10 bases. The CDR3 is 15 amino acids. In germline, CDR1 is DFQATT, CDR2 SNEGSKA (reference sequence). Trimming removed 2 bases from V and 4 bases from J; junction bases left unmatched: 6. The CDR3 reads CSARRTSGTSDTQYF. The CDR3 bases are TGCAGTGCTAGAAGGACTAGCGGAACTTCAGATACGCAGTATTTT.

The chain combines TRBV24-1 with TRBJ2-2; 7 bases align to TRBD1. Trimming at V came to 3 bases and at J to 4 bases, leaving 7 bases not matched to a gene. Germline V gene lookup returns CDR1 KGHDR and CDR2 SFDVKD. The CDR3 covers 16 residues. The CDR3 loop is CATSDPITGATGELFF. The DNA of the CDR3 is TGTGCCACCAGTGATCCCATCACAGGGGCCACCGGGGAGCTGTTTTTT.

This rearrangement joins TRBV28 to TRBJ1-1; the D is unclear. Trimming pared 4 bases from V and 5 bases from J, leaving 8 bases between. This CDR3 is 12 amino acids long. The germline CDR1 and CDR2 sequences are MDHEN and SYDVKM. The CDR3 sequence: CASSSRRTEAFF. The CDR3 coding sequence is TGTGCCAGCAGTTCCCGAAGGACTGAAGCTTTCTTT.

The genes are TRBV6-5 and TRBJ2-3; perhaps D is TRBD1 or TRBD2 (6 bases each). Trimming pared 0 bases from V and 2 bases from J, leaving 12 bases between. The CDR3 runs 16 residues. Germline CDR1 is MNHEY and CDR2 is SVGAGI. Here the CDR3 DNA reads TGTGCCAGCAGTTACTCGACCGGGGGCCCCACAGATACGCAGTATTTT. It is translated as CASSYSTGGPTDTQYF.

This chain connects TRBV20-1 to TRBJ2-2; 14 bases match TRBD2. Germline trimming cut 6 bases from V and 8 bases from J; bases unmatched to any gene: 11. The germline V gene encodes CDR1 DFQATT and CDR2 SNEGSKA (reference sequence). This CDR3 region has 16 residues. The CDR3 DNA is TGCAGTGCCCCCACGGGACTAGCGGGGGTGAAAGGGGAGCTGTTTTTT. It codes for CSAPTGLAGVKGELFF.

This clonotype was seen a handful of times. This chain links TRBV7-2 with TRBJ1-5; TRBD1 might be the D (5 bases). Per germline, CDR1 SGHTA and CDR2 FQGNSA. V gave up 3 bases and J gave up 7 bases, with 10 bases separating them. This CDR3 is 13 amino acids long. The CDR3 is CASSFREGQPQHF. The CDR3 DNA follows: TGTGCCAGCAGCTTCAGGGAAGGACAGCCCCAGCATTTT.

With respect to this clonotype: This likely came from a read error, as a far larger clone is one base away. The V and J genes are TRBV10-3 and TRBJ2-4; possible D gene TRBD1, 6 bases. This CDR3 is 16 amino acids long. Germline V gene sequence: CDR1 ENHRY, CDR2 SYGVKD. The CDR3: CASSPVDRLAKNIRYF. CDR3 coding DNA: TGTGCCAGCAGTCCCGTAGACAGGCTAGCCAAAAACATTCGGTACTTC.

The CDR3 region has the DNA TGCAGTGCTAGGCCCACTAGCGGGAGGTTGGTCTTCACAGATACGCAGTATTTT. Its protein is CSARPTSGRLVFTDTQYF. This rearrangement joins TRBV20-1 to TRBJ2-3; TRBD2 matches 12 bases. This CDR3 is built from 18 residues. Losses at the gene ends were 3 bases for V and 2 bases for J; bases not matched to a gene: 12. Germline-derived CDR1 and CDR2 are DFQATT and SNEGSKA (reference sequence).

A few counts support this clonotype. The chain carries TRBV5-1 and TRBJ1-1; D remains unclear. The length of the CDR3 is 15 residues. Trimming stripped 1 base from V and 2 bases from J, with 12 bases between. Germline loops: CDR1 SGHRS, CDR2 YFSETQ. The DNA of the CDR3 is TGCGCCAGCAGCTTGTGGCAGAATTCAAACACTGAAGCTTTCTTT. It codes for CASSLWQNSNTEAFF. Using reference TRBV5-1 and TRBJ1-1 for the parts outside the CDR3, the full variable domain is KAGVTQTPRYLIKTRGQQVTLSCSPISGHRSVSWYQQTPGQGLQFLFEYFSETQRNKGNFPGRFSGRQFSNSRSEMNVSTLELGDSALYLCASSLWQNSNTEAFFGQGTRLTVV.

This clonotype was observed a few times. The gene calls are TRBV6-1 and TRBJ1-5; 8 nucleotides match TRBD1. There are 15 residues in the CDR3. Trimming took 6 bases from V and 1 from J; bases not matched to a gene: 5. Germline values: CDR1 MNHNS, CDR2 SASEGT. The CDR3 region is CASSPTGASNQPQHF. In DNA, the CDR3 is TGTGCCAGCAGCCCGACAGGGGCGAGCAATCAGCCCCAGCATTTT.

Here the CDR3 reads CASSLGQVGFDYGYTF. DNA for the CDR3: TGTGCCAGCAGCTTGGGACAGGTGGGCTTTGACTATGGCTACACCTTC. This chain uses TRBV11-2 with TRBJ1-2; TRBD1 aligns across 8 bases. CDR1 and CDR2 (germline): SGHAT, FQNNGV. This CDR3 has 16 amino acids. V lost 3 bases and J lost 3; bases outside the gene matches: 9.

The chain has TRBV15 and TRBJ2-3, with TRBD2 matching over 8 bases. Germline V gene sequence: CDR1 LNHNV, CDR2 YYDKDF (reference sequence). The trim removed 3 bases at V and 4 bases at J, leaving 3 bases unmatched. The CDR3 is 14 residues long. CDR3 sequence reads: CATSSGRASDTQYF. The CDR3 bases are TGTGCCACCAGCAGCGGGAGGGCCTCAGATACGCAGTATTTT.

The gene calls are TRBV6-1 and TRBJ1-3, with 9 bases aligning to TRBD1. The CDR3 has 15 amino acids. Per germline, CDR1 MNHNS and CDR2 SASEGT. V lost 5 bases and J lost 1; bases outside the gene matches: 3. The CDR3 bases are TGTGCCAGCAGTACAGGGGGCGCGTCTGGAAACACCATATATTTT. It yields the protein CASSTGGASGNTIYF.

J is TRBJ2-4 and V is TRBV19; 11 nucleotides line up with TRBD2. The CDR3 contains 19 residues. With 3 bases clipped from V and 2 bases from J, the junction kept 12 bases outside the gene matches. The germline gives CDR1 LNHDA, CDR2 SQIVND (reference sequence). This CDR3 is CASSIEVGLAGGTKNIQYF. Written as DNA, the CDR3 is TGTGCCAGTAGTATCGAAGTAGGGCTAGCGGGGGGCACCAAAAACATTCAGTACTTC.

This clonotype has only a few counts. The V gene is TRBV20-1, the J gene TRBJ2-3; D is tentatively TRBD1 or TRBD2 (5 bases each). Trimming cost V 0 bases and J 0 bases, with 22 bases left between them. This CDR3 comprises 19 residues. Germline CDR1 and CDR2: DFQATT and SNEGSKA (reference sequence). As DNA, the CDR3 is TGCAGTGCTAGAGATCTCCTGACAGCAATCGGGGCTAGCACAGATACGCAGTATTTT. Its protein product is CSARDLLTAIGASTDTQYF.